The rows below give T cell receptor beta chains drawn from one sample of a study of T cells in Graves' hyperthyroidism and ophthalmopathy. TCRdb re-derived calls from the multiplex PCR reads in MiXCR, one entry per CDR3 protein. The sample yields approximately 370,000 distinct CDR3 sequences, roughly 15% seen once. Sequencing used blood. The receptors were gathered from a woman in her thirties with Graves' hyperthyroidism that later progressed to Graves' ophthalmopathy. The CDR3 runs from the conserved cysteine through the conserved F or W. D genes are given only for firm matches. Part of the rows lack a size; the others show once, few, many or a class for expanded clones.

clone size	D gene	V gene	J gene	CDR3 DNA	CDR3 protein
.	TRBD1	TRBV7-9	TRBJ1-1	TGTCCCAGCAGGGGGGGGGGGGACACTGAAGCTTTCTTT	CPSRGGGDTEAFF
few	.	TRBV20-1	TRBJ2-2	TGCAGTGCTAGAGTGGCGGGCAGGCGCAACGGGGAGCTGTTTTTT	CSARVAGRRNGELFF
many	.	TRBV11-2	TRBJ2-7	TGTGCCAGCAGCTTATGGAGCGATCCCTACGAGCAGTACTTC	CASSLWSDPYEQYF
.	TRBD1	TRBV19	TRBJ1-2	TGTGCCAGTAGTATAGATCGGACAGGGGACGGCTACACCTTC	CASSIDRTGDGYTF
.	.	TRBV15	TRBJ1-5	TGTGCCACCAGCAGACCGGGACGGTATAGCAATCAGCCCCAGCATTTT	CATSRPGRYSNQPQHF
.	TRBD1	TRBV6-9	TRBJ1-2	TGTGTCAGCAGTTACACCCACAGGGGGCTCTATGGCTACACCTTC	CVSSYTHRGLYGYTF
few	.	TRBV12-3/TRBV12-4	TRBJ2-4	TGTGCCAGTACACAGGGAAACATTCAGTACTTC	CASTQGNIQYF
many	.	TRBV28	TRBJ2-7	TGTGCCAGCAGGGACATGGGCGGGCCATCCTACGAGCAGTACTTC	CASRDMGGPSYEQYF
many	TRBD2	TRBV19	TRBJ2-1	TGTGCCAGTAGTATAGCTGCGGGAGGAGGGGCTGGTGAGCAGTTCTTC	CASSIAAGGGAGEQFF
many	.	TRBV5-6	TRBJ2-1	TGTGCCAGCAGCTCCCGCCTAGGACCCTACAATGAGCAGTTCTTC	CASSSRLGPYNEQFF
many	.	TRBV10-3	TRBJ1-2	TGTGCCATCTCGGGGGACCATGGCTACACCTTC	CAISGDHGYTF
.	.	TRBV14	TRBJ2-3	TGTGCCAACAGCCGGAACTTCGCAGATACGCAGTATTTT	CANSRNFADTQYF
.	.	TRBV30	TRBJ2-1	TGTGCCGGCCTCTACGACAGACACAATCAGCAGTTCTTC	CAGLYDRHNQQFF
many	TRBD2	TRBV12-3/TRBV12-4	TRBJ2-7	TGTGCCAGCAGTTTTTCTAGCGGGAGCCCCTACGAGCAGTACTTC	CASSFSSGSPYEQYF
few	TRBD2	TRBV19	TRBJ2-5	TGTGCCAGTAGTTTGGCTAGCGGGGCCCAAGAGACCCAGTACTTC	CASSLASGAQETQYF
once	TRBD2	TRBV11-2	TRBJ2-7	TGTGCCAGCAGCCCACACCCTGGACTAGCGGGCTACGAGCAGTACTTC	CASSPHPGLAGYEQYF
.	.	TRBV6-5	TRBJ1-1	TGTGCCAGCAGTTACGGCCAGAGGTACACTGAAGCTTTCTTT	CASSYGQRYTEAFF
.	.	TRBV9	TRBJ1-2	TGTGCCAGCAGCGTAGGGGGAGATGTAAACTATGGCTACACCTTC	CASSVGGDVNYGYTF
few	TRBD2	TRBV28	TRBJ2-5	TGTGCCAGCAGCCACTCTAGCGGGAGAAACCAAGAGACCCAGTACTTC	CASSHSSGRNQETQYF
many	.	TRBV28	TRBJ2-7	TGTGCCAGCAGATCCGGGGGCCCCTACGAGCAGTACTTC	CASRSGGPYEQYF